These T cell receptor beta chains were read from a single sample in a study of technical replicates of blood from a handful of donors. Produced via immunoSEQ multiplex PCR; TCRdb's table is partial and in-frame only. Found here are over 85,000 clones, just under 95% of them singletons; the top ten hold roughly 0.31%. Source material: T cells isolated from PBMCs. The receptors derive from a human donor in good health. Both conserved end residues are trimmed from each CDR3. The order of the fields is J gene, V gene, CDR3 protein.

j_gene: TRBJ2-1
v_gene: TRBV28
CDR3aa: ASSLPVAARDEQF

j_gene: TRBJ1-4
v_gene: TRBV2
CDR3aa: ASSDGQASFNEKLF

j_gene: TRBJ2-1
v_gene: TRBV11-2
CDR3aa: ASSTPVGGHNEQF

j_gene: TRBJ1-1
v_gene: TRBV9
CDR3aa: ASSLGQLNTEAF

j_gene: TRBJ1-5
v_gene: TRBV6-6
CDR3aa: ASTTTDSNQPQH

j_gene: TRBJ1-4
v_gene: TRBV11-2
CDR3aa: ASSLRPSGTAREKLF

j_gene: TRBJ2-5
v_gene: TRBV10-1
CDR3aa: ASSEVNGRPGETQY

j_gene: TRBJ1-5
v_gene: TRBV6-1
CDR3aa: ASSEWTVSNQPQH

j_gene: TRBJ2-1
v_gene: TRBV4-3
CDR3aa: ASSPGLKLNEQF

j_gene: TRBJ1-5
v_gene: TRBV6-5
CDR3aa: ASSYGTGVQPQH

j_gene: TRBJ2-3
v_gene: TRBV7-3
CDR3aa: ASSLGTLGDTQY

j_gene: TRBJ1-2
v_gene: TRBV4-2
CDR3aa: ASSPPERQGYGYT

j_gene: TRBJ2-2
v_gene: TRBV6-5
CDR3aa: ASSWGLAGGTGELF

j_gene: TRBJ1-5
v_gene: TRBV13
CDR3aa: ASSSRTSGTMDQPQH

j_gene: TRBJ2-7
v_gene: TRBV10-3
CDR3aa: AISENSYEQY

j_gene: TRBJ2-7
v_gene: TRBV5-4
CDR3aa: ASSYDTFYEQY

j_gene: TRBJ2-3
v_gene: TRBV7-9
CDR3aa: ASSLADGRLKDTQY

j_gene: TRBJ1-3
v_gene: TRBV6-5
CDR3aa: ASSETGEVYTIY

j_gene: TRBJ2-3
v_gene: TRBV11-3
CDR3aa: ASSLDPDSSTDTQY

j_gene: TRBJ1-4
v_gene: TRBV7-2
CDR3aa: ASSSGTTNEKLF

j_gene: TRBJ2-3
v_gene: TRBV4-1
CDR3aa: ASSQAEREVRDTQY

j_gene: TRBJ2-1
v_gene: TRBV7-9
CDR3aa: ASSPWDRGTYNEQF